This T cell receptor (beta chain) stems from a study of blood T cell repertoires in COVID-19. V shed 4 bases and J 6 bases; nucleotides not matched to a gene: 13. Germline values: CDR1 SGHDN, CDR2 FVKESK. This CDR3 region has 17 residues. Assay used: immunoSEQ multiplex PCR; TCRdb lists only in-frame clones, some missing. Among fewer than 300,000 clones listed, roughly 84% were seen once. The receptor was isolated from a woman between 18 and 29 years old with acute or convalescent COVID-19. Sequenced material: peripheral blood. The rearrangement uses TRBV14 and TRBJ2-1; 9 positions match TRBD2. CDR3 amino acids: CASSPRDSGSPPNEQFF. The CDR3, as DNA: TGTGCCAGCAGCCCCCGGGATAGCGGGAGTCCCCCCAATGAGCAGTTCTTC.